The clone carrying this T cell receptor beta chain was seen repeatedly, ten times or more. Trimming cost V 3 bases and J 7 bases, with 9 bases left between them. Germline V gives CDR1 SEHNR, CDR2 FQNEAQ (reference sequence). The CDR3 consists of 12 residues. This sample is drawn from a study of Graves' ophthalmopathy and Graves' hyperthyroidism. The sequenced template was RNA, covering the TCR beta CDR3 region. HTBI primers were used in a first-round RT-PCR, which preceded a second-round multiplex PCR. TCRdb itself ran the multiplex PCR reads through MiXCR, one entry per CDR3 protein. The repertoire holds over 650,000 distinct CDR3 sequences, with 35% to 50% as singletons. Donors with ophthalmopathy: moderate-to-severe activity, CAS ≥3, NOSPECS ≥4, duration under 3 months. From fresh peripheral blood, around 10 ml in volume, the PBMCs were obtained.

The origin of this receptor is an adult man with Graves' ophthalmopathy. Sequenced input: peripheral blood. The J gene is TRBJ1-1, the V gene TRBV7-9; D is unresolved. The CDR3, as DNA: TGTGCCAGCAGCTTGGCTGGGGTTGAAGCTTTCTTT. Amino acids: CASSLAGVEAFF.